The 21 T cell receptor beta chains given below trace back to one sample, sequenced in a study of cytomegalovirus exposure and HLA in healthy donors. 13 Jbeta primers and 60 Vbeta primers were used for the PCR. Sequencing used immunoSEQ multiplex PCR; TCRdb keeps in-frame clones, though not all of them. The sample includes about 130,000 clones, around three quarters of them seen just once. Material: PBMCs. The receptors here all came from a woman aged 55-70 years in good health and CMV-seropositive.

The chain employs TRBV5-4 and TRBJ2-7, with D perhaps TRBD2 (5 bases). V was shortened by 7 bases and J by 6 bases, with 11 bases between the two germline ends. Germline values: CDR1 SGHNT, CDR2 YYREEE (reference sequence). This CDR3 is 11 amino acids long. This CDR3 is CASRLGGEQYF. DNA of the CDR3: TGTGCCAGCCGACTTGGAGGCGAGCAGTACTTC.

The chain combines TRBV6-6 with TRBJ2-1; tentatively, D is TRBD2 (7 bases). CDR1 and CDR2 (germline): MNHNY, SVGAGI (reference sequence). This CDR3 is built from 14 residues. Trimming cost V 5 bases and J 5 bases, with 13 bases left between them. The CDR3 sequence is CASSQQGGDNEQFF. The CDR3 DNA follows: TGTGCCAGCAGTCAACAGGGAGGGGACAATGAGCAGTTCTTC.

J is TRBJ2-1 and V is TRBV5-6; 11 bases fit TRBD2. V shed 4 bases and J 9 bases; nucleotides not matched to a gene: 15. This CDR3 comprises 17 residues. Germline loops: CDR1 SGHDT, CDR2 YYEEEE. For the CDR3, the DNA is TGTGCCAGCAGCGATGCTAGCGGGGGGAATCTTCTTGGTGAGCAGTTCTTC. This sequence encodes CASSDASGGNLLGEQFF.

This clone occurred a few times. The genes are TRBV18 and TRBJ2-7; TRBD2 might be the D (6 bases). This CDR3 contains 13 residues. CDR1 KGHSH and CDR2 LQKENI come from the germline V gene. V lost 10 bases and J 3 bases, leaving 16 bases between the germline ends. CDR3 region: CATSRGRDYEQYF. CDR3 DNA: TGTGCCACCTCGCGGGGCAGGGACTACGAGCAGTACTTC.

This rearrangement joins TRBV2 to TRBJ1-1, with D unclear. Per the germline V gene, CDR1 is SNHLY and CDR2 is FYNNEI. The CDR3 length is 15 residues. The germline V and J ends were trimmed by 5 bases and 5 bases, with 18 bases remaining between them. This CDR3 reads CASSTVGMAGTEAFF. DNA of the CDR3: TGTGCCAGCAGTACAGTCGGGATGGCGGGTACTGAAGCTTTCTTT.

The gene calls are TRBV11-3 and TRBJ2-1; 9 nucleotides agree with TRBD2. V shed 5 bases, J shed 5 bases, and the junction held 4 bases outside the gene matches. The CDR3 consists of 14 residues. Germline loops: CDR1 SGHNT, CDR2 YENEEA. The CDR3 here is CASSPGLANNEQFF. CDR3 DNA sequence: TGTGCCAGCAGCCCGGGACTAGCAAACAATGAGCAGTTCTTC.

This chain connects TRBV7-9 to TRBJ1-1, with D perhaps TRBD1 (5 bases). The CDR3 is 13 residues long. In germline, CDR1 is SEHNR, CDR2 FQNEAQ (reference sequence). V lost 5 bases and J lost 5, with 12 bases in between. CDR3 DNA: TGTGCCAGCAGCCCGCAAGGGGTAACTGAAGCTTTCTTT. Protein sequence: CASSPQGVTEAFF.

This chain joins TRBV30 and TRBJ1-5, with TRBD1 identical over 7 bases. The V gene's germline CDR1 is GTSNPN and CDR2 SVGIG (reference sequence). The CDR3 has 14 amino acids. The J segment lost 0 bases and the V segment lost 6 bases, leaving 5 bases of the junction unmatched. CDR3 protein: CACSGTASNQPQHF. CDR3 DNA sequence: TGTGCCTGTTCCGGGACAGCTAGCAATCAGCCCCAGCATTTT.

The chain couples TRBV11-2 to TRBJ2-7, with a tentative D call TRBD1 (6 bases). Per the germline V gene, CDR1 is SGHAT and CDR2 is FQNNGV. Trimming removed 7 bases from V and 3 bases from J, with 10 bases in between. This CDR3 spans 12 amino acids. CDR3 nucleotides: TGTGCCAGCACCGACAGGAGCTACGAGCAGTACTTC. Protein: CASTDRSYEQYF. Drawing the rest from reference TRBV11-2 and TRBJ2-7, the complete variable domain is EAGVAQSPRYKIIEKRQSVAFWCNPISGHATLYWYQQILGQGPKLLIQFQNNGVVDDSQLPKDRFSAERLKGVDSTLKIQPAKLEDSAVYLCASTDRSYEQYFGPGTRLTVT.

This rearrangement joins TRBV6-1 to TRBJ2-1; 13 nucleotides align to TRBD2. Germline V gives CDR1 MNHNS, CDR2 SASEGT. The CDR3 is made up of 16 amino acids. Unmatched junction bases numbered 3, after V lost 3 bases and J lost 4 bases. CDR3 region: CASSDAGLAGYNEQFF. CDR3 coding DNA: TGTGCCAGCAGTGATGCGGGACTAGCGGGATACAATGAGCAGTTCTTC.

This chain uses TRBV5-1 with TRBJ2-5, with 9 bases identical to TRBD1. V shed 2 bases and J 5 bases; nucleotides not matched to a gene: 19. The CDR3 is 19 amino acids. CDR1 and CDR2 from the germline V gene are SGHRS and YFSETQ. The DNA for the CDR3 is TGCGCCAGCAGCTTACTCCGGGACAGGGCGTTTGGAAGTCACGAGACCCAGTACTTC. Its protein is CASSLLRDRAFGSHETQYF.

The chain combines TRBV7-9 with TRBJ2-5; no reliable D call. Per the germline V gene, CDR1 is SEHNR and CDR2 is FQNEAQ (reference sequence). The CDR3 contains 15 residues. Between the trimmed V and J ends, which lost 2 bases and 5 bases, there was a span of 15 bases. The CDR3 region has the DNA TGTGCCAGCAGCTTATCCCCCTCCCGGGTGGAGACCCAGTACTTC. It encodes CASSLSPSRVETQYF.

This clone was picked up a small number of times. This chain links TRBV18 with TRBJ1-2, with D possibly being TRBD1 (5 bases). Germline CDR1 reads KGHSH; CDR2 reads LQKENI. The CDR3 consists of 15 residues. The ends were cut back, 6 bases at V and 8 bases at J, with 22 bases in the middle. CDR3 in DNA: TGTGCCAGCTCTTCCATCCGGGGAGGGGACTCAGGCTACACCTTC. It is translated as CASSSIRGGDSGYTF.

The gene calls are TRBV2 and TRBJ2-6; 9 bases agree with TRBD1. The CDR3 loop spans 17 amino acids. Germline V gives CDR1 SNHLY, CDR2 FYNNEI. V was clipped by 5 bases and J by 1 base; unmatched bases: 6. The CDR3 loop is CASSSGTGRSGANVLTF. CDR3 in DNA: TGTGCCAGCAGTTCCGGGACAGGGAGGTCTGGGGCCAACGTCCTGACTTTC.

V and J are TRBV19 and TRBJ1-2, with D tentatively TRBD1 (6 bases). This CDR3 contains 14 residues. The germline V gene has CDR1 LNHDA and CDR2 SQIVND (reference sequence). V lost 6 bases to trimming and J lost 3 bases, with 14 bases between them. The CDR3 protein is CASRPTGHDYGYTF. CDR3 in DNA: TGTGCCAGTAGGCCGACAGGACACGACTATGGCTACACCTTC.

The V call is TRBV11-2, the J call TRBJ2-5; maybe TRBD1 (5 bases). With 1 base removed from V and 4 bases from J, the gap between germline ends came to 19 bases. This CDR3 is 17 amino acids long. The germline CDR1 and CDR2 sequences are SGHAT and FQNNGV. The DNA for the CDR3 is TGTGCCAGCAGCTTAGCGGGCTGGGGCAGAGCAGGAGAGACCCAGTACTTC. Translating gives CASSLAGWGRAGETQYF. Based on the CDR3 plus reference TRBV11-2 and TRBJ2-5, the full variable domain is EAGVAQSPRYKIIEKRQSVAFWCNPISGHATLYWYQQILGQGPKLLIQFQNNGVVDDSQLPKDRFSAERLKGVDSTLKIQPAKLEDSAVYLCASSLAGWGRAGETQYFGPGTRLLVL.

CDR3 region: CASSQGDLPYNEQFF. Here the CDR3 DNA reads TGTGCCAGCAGCCAGGGAGACCTCCCCTACAATGAGCAGTTCTTC. The chain employs TRBV4-2 and TRBJ2-1, with D perhaps matching TRBD2 (5 bases). The V and J ends lost 3 bases and 2 bases respectively, with 11 bases between them. In germline, CDR1 is LGHNA, CDR2 YNFKEQ. The CDR3 extends over 15 amino acids.

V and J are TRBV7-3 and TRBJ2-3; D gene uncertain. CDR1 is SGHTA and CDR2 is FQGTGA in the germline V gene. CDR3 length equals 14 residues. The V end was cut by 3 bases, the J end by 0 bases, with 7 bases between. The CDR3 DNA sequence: TGTGCCAGCAGCTTCCGTCGGAGCACAGATACGCAGTATTTT. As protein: CASSFRRSTDTQYF.

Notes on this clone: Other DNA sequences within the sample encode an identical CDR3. The CDR3 bases are TGTGCCAGCAGCTTAGTCGGGGGGAACTATGGCTACACCTTC. It is translated as CASSLVGGNYGYTF. J is TRBJ1-2 and V is TRBV7-9; a weak D match, TRBD1 (5 bases). Trimming removed 1 base at V and 2 bases at J, with 8 bases between. CDR3 length: 14 residues. The germline V gene encodes CDR1 SEHNR and CDR2 FQNEAQ (reference sequence).

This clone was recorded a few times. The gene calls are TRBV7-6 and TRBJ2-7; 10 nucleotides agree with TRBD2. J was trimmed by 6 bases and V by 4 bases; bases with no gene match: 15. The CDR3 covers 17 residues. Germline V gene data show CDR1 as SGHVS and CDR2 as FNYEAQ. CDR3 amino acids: CASSSKNGASGSPEQYF. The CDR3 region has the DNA TGTGCCAGCAGCTCCAAAAATGGCGCTAGCGGGAGCCCCGAGCAGTACTTC.

CDR3 DNA: TGTGCCAGCACCCCGCAGGACAGGGCCAGGGGCTACACCTTC. This sequence encodes CASTPQDRARGYTF. This chain joins TRBV6-6 and TRBJ1-2, with 8 bases matching TRBD1. This CDR3 comprises 14 residues. The germline CDR1 and CDR2 sequences are MNHNY and SVGAGI (reference sequence). Trimming cost V 7 bases and J 8 bases; bases outside gene matches: 12.